Described below is a single TCR beta chain sequence and its context. The sample belongs to a study of blood T cell repertoires in COVID-19. TCRdb keeps only in-frame clones here, not all; method: immunoSEQ multiplex PCR. The sample yields 100,000 to 150,000 clones, about nine tenths seen once. V gave up 5 bases and J gave up 5 bases; unmatched junction bases: 4. Germline CDR1 and CDR2: SGHTA and FQGNSA. The CDR3 covers 13 residues. This chain uses TRBV7-2 with TRBJ2-5, with 8 bases lining up with TRBD1. This TCR derives from a man aged 45 to 65 with active COVID-19. Sequencing was carried out using peripheral blood. The CDR3 nucleotides are TGTGCCAGCAGCGGACAGGGTGGGGAGACCCAGTACTTC. Translating it yields CASSGQGGETQYF.